The 20 T cell receptor beta chains listed next were all sequenced from one sample in a study of T cells in Graves' hyperthyroidism and ophthalmopathy. The TCR beta CDR3 regions underwent amplification using RNA transcripts as the source. First-round RT-PCR targeting the TCR CDR3 was performed with the HTBI primer set. One entry per CDR3 protein results from TCRdb running MiXCR on the multiplex PCR reads. The table shows approximately 610,000 distinct CDR3 sequences, with over 12% occurring only once. Material for sequencing was blood. Receptors originate from a woman in her 40s with Graves' ophthalmopathy.

This clonotype was recorded many times. V gene TRBV5-1 combines with J gene TRBJ1-1, with TRBD1 matching 7 bases. V trimming: 3 bases; J trimming: 4 bases; junction bases outside the gene matches: 3. CDR3 length equals 13 residues. CDR1 and CDR2 (germline): SGHRS, YFSETQ. CDR3 region: CASSYTGATEAFF. CDR3 bases: TGCGCCAGCAGCTACACAGGGGCCACTGAAGCTTTCTTT.

At least ten counts were recorded for this clonotype. The chain combines TRBV5-1 with TRBJ2-7; D is unresolved. The length of the CDR3 is 13 residues. Germline assignment: CDR1 SGHRS and CDR2 YFSETQ. V lost 0 bases, J lost 6 bases, and 10 bases lay in between. CDR3 sequence (DNA): TGCGCCAGCAGCTTGGATGGCCTGGGCGAGCAGTACTTC. Amino acids: CASSLDGLGEQYF.

Details on this clonotype: A clone one base away is much larger, so this may be a read error. The gene calls are TRBV29-1 and TRBJ1-1; D is unclear. There are 10 residues in the CDR3. CDR1 and CDR2 (germline): SQVTM, ANQGSEA. The CDR3 loop reads CNAGGTEAFF. Written as DNA, the CDR3 is TGCAACGCGGGCGGGACTGAAGCTTTCTTT. Based on the CDR3 plus reference TRBV29-1 and TRBJ1-1, the full variable domain is SAVISQKPSRDICQRGTSLTIQCQVDSQVTMMFWYRQQPGQSLTLIATANQGSEATYESGFVIDKFPISRPNLTFSTLTVSNMSPEDSSIYLCNAGGTEAFFGQGTRLTVV.

This clonotype appeared many times. The chain joins TRBV10-3 to TRBJ2-3; 9 bases match TRBD1. Losses at the gene ends were 8 bases for V and 2 bases for J; bases not matched to a gene: 5. Germline-derived CDR1 and CDR2 are ENHRY and SYGVKD. The CDR3 totals 14 residues. The CDR3 spells CAIGGQGLTDTQYF. CDR3 sequence (DNA): TGTGCCATCGGGGGACAGGGACTCACAGATACGCAGTATTTT.

This clonotype was detected only a few times. The chain recombines TRBV24-1 with TRBJ2-2; D perhaps matches TRBD1 (5 bases). Trimming shortened V by 4 bases and J by 5 bases, and 16 bases separated the two germline ends. This CDR3 comprises 16 residues. Germline CDR1 KGHDR, CDR2 SFDVKD. The DNA of the CDR3 is TGTGCCACCAGTGACAGGCAGGGATTCGGGACCGGGGAGCTGTTTTTT. Its protein is CATSDRQGFGTGELFF.

This clonotype was detected a few times. The chain uses TRBV18 and TRBJ1-1, with TRBD1 identical over 7 bases. V shed 2 bases and J 12 bases; nucleotides not matched to a gene: 6. CDR3 length: 12 residues. Germline V gene sequence: CDR1 KGHSH, CDR2 LQKENI. The CDR3 DNA follows: TGTGCCAGCTCACCAGGCGACAGGGCGTCTTTCTTT. This gives the protein CASSPGDRASFF.

This clonotype was recorded at least ten times. The V gene is TRBV6-5, the J gene TRBJ2-7; D gene uncertain. Per the germline V gene, CDR1 is MNHEY and CDR2 is SVGAGI. V was cut by 2 bases and J by 0 bases, with 11 bases left in between. CDR3 length: 15 residues. The CDR3 loop reads CASSYRAASSYEQYF. DNA of the CDR3: TGTGCCAGCAGTTACAGGGCGGCCAGCTCCTACGAGCAGTACTTC.

This clonotype was counted ten times or more. CDR3 protein: CASSRSGTESGYTF. CDR3 in DNA: TGTGCCAGTAGTCGCAGCGGGACAGAGAGCGGCTACACCTTC. This chain uses TRBV19 with TRBJ1-2; 7 positions agree with TRBD1. J gave up 8 bases and V 5 bases, and 11 bases lay outside the gene matches. CDR1 and CDR2 from the germline V gene are LNHDA and SQIVND (reference sequence). The CDR3 length is 14 residues.

This clonotype was detected ten times or more. The chain uses TRBV6-1 and TRBJ2-7; tentative D call: TRBD2 (5 bases). CDR1 and CDR2 from the germline V gene are MNHNS and SASEGT. The CDR3 spans 15 residues. With 4 bases removed from V and 3 bases from J, the gap between germline ends came to 16 bases. The CDR3 DNA follows: TGTGCCAGCAGTGTTCAACTAGATCCCCTCTACGAGCAGTACTTC. This translates into CASSVQLDPLYEQYF.

This clonotype has at least ten counts. The chain carries TRBV7-2 and TRBJ1-1, with 11 bases aligning to TRBD1. The CDR3 covers 14 residues. CDR1 and CDR2 from the germline V gene are SGHTA and FQGNSA. V shed 6 bases, J shed 7 bases, and the junction held 7 bases outside the gene matches. For the CDR3, the DNA is TGTGCCAGCAGTCCGGACAGGGGGCGAATTGAAGCTTTCTTT. Translating it yields CASSPDRGRIEAFF.

This clonotype was counted many times. The chain combines TRBV27 with TRBJ2-7; D possibly matches TRBD1 or TRBD2 (6 bases each). Trimming took 3 bases from V and 3 from J, leaving 15 bases between them. Germline CDR1 is MNHEY and CDR2 is SMNVEV (reference sequence). This CDR3 has 15 residues. CDR3 nucleotides: TGTGCCAGCAGTTTGGCCGGGGGCGATATCTACGAGCAGTACTTC. It codes for CASSLAGGDIYEQYF.

This clonotype was found many times. The chain employs TRBV6-1 and TRBJ2-7; D is uncertain. Trimming stripped 1 base from V and 0 bases from J, with 10 bases between. CDR3 length: 15 amino acids. The V gene's germline CDR1 is MNHNS and CDR2 SASEGT. CDR3 DNA sequence: TGTGCCAGCAGTGAAGGTTGGATAAGCTCCTACGAGCAGTACTTC. Translation: CASSEGWISSYEQYF.

There are many counts of this clonotype. V is TRBV6-5 and J is TRBJ2-7; 9 bases map to TRBD2. CDR3 length: 15 amino acids. V lost 1 base and J lost 1; bases outside the gene matches: 2. Germline CDR1 reads MNHEY; CDR2 reads SVGAGI. The CDR3 DNA sequence: TGTGCCAGCAGTTACTTGGCGGGAGGGTCCTACGAGCAGTACTTC. Amino acid sequence: CASSYLAGGSYEQYF.

This clonotype appeared many times. The chain employs TRBV4-1 and TRBJ2-5; D may be TRBD2 (5 bases). Germline loops: CDR1 MGHRA, CDR2 YSYEKL. This CDR3 is 15 amino acids long. Trimming took off 0 bases at V and 2 bases at J, with 10 bases between the two ends. The CDR3 nucleotides are TGCGCCAGCAGCCAAGACAAGGCGGGTCAAGAGACCCAGTACTTC. Amino acid sequence: CASSQDKAGQETQYF.

This clonotype has more than one count but fewer than ten. One end of the junction varies from germline; a read error may be responsible. The rearrangement uses TRBV7-9 and TRBJ1-1; unclear D gene. Germline-derived CDR1 and CDR2 are SEHNR and FQNEAQ (reference sequence). CDR3 length: 15 amino acids. The CDR3 here is CASEVIEGAKTEALF. Here the CDR3 DNA reads TGTGCCAGCGAGGTTATAGAGGGCGCGAAGACTGAAGCTCTCTTT.

This clonotype was recorded at least ten times. V gene TRBV6-5 combines with J gene TRBJ2-4; 7 bases line up with TRBD1. V was clipped by 3 bases and J by 6 bases; unmatched bases: 5. This CDR3 has 14 residues. CDR1 is MNHEY, CDR2 SVGAGI, per germline. The CDR3 DNA reads as TGTGCCAGCAGTTATAGCCAGGGGGTAAACATTCAGTACTTC. Encoded protein: CASSYSQGVNIQYF.

The chain carries TRBV6-2 or TRBV6-3 and TRBJ1-1; no reliable D call. The V and J ends lost 6 bases and 1 base respectively, with 12 bases between them. Germline lookup yields CDR1 MNHEY and CDR2 SVGEGT. The length of the CDR3 is 14 residues. CDR3 nucleotide sequence: TGTGCCAGCAGCTACCTTAACAGGAACACTGAAGCTTTCTTT. Translating gives CASSYLNRNTEAFF.

This clonotype turned up a few times. The chain is built from TRBV6-2 or TRBV6-3 and TRBJ1-5; no definite D call. Germline CDR1 MNHEY, CDR2 SVGEGT. The CDR3 length is 13 residues. Deletions cut 7 bases from V and 4 bases from J, with 11 bases between. CDR3 sequence reads: CASTTQENQPQHF. DNA for the CDR3: TGTGCCAGCACTACCCAGGAAAATCAGCCCCAGCATTTT.

This clonotype was seen many times. This chain joins TRBV11-3 and TRBJ1-1, with D tentatively TRBD1 (5 bases). Germline loops: CDR1 SGHNT, CDR2 YENEEA. CDR3 length: 15 residues. Trimming took off 1 base at V and 3 bases at J, with 12 bases between the two ends. As DNA, the CDR3 is TGTGCCAGCAGCTTAGGGGGCACCGAATACACTGAAGCTTTCTTT. It translates to CASSLGGTEYTEAFF.

This clonotype was seen at least ten times. The chain recombines TRBV12-3 or TRBV12-4 with TRBJ2-5; perhaps TRBD1 as D (6 bases). The CDR3 loop spans 15 amino acids. V shed 3 bases and J shed 5 bases, with 16 bases lying between them. DNA for the CDR3: TGTGCCAGCAGTTTGCGCGGACAGTCCCGGGAGACCCAGTACTTC. Protein sequence: CASSLRGQSRETQYF.